The TCR beta chain under discussion was sequenced for a study of sequential checkpoint blockade in melanoma. The CDR3 contains 14 residues. J gave up 8 bases and V 5 bases, and 6 bases lay outside the gene matches. CDR1 SGHTA and CDR2 FQGTGA come from the germline V gene. Only in-frame clones appear in the TCRdb table, and some are missing; sequencing was by immunoSEQ multiplex PCR. The sample records approximately 9,300 clones, roughly 77% being singletons. As for treatment: randomized to nivolumab then ipilimumab (arm A) or the reverse (arm B). V is TRBV7-3 and J is TRBJ2-2; 9 bases are a match to TRBD2. This TCR came from a human donor with melanoma. The sample here was CD8+ T cells sorted from blood (inferred from file names), taken from a patient given nivolumab and ipilimumab in sequence. The CDR3 nucleotides are TGTGCCAGCAGCATCGGGACTAGCTTGGGGGAGCTGTTTTTT. Protein product: CASSIGTSLGELFF. The whole variable domain, remainder taken from reference TRBV7-3 and TRBJ2-2, is GAGVSQTPSNKVTEKGKYVELRCDPISGHTALYWYRQSLGQGPEFLIYFQGTGAADDSGLPNDRFFAVRPEGSVSTLKIQRTERGDSAVYLCASSIGTSLGELFFGEGSRLTVL.